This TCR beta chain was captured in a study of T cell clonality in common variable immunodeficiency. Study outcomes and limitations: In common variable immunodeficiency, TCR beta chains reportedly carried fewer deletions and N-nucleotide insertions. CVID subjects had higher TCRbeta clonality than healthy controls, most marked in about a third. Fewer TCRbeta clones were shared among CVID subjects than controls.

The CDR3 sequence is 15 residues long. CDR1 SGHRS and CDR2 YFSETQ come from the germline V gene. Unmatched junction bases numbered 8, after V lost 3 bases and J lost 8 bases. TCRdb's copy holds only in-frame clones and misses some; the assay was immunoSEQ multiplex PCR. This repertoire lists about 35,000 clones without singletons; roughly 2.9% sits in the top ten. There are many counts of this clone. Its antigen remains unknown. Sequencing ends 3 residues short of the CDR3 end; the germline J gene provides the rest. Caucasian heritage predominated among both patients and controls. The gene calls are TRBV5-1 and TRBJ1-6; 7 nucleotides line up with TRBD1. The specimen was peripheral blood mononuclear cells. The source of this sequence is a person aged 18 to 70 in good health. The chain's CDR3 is CASSSTTGRDSPLHF. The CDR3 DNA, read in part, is TGCGCCAGCAGCTCCACGACAGGGCGCGATTCACCC.